This entry concerns a single T cell receptor beta chain. The clone's antigen remains unknown. No base-level quality is on record; no much larger clone is a single base apart. Whole blood was collected in K2EDTA tubes by collaborating institutions according to the institutions' own protocols. For TCRbeta analysis, collaborator samples were shipped as frozen whole blood, as isolated PBMCs, or as DNA extracted from either sample type. TCRbeta CDR3 regions were amplified from genomic DNA by means of the immunoSEQ Assay, a bias-controlled multiplex PCR. The source study handled its data this way. The number of nucleated cells in each sample was estimated by amplification of reference gene primers within the assay. To quantify the absolute abundance of each unique TCRbeta CDR3 rearrangement, sequence reads were collapsed and filtered. Productive Simpson clonality was computed per sample as the square root of Simpson's diversity index over productive rearrangements. The source is immuneACCESS, and TCRdb retained only in-frame sequences with V and J called. Part of the clones is not carried over; for the studies checked, unresolved V genes explain less than half of this, and the remainder is unexplained. V, J and clone size are taken as reported in that table, and D and trimming were inferred from the DNA itself. For this sample there are over 200,000 clones; around three quarters appear just once. The ten largest clones represent 3% to 3.5% of the sample.

The entry originates in a study of blood T cell repertoires in COVID-19 (dated by TCRdb to 2018 to 2020). Background on the whole study: Collaborator samples came from the United States, Italy and Spain and covered acute and convalescent phases of COVID-19. A de-identified subject ID, COVID-19 status, age in years and sex were almost always included in the sample metadata. The material from the prospective study consisted of cDNA or gDNA derived from T cells, B-cell-depleted T cells, or PBMCs. HLA class I and class II types, where available, came from metadata supplied by the sample provider rather than from assay-based typing. The repertoires were released in a freely available public database meant as a resource for research on the immune response to SARS-CoV-2. The dataset comprised deeply sampled blood TCRbeta repertoires from subjects exposed to, actively infected with, or recovered from COVID-19. Samples came from the ongoing ImmuneRACE study (first 160 participants) plus 1,254 subjects from 6 global collaborators.

The CDR3, cysteine through phenylalanine, is 15 amino acids long. CDR3 DNA only is kept here, 45 bases in frame from base 1. The germline V gene (reference sequence) specifies LGHDT as CDR1 and YNNKEL as CDR2. Trimming costs V 5 bases and J 1 base, and their ends lie 15 bases apart. Broad study findings and their caveats: How much clinical and demographic metadata was included differed by source and by participant, and the metadata was provided uncurated.

What was sequenced was peripheral blood. This sequence was found in a woman aged 80 or older with acute or convalescent COVID-19. The V and J segments used are TRBV3-1 (or the pseudogene TRBV3-2) and TRBJ2-7; TRBD1 could be the D gene, as 6 bases match. The CDR3 sequence is CASSSQGVSSYEQYF. In nucleotide form, the sequence is TGTGCCAGCAGCTCACAGGGTGTAAGTTCCTACGAGCAGTACTTC.